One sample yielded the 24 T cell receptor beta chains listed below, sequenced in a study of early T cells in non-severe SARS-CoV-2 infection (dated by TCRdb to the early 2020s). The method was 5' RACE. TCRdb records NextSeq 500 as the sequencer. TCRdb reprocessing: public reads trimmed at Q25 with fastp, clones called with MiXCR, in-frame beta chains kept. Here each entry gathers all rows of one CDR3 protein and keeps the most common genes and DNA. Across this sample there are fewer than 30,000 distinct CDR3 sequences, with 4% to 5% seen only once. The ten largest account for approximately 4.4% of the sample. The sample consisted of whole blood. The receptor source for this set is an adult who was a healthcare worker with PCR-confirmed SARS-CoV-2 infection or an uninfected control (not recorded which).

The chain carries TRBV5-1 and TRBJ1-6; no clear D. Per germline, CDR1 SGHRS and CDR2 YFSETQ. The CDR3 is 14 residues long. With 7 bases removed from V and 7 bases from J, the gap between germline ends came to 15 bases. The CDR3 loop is CASQTGITNSPLHF. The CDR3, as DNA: TGCGCCAGCCAGACGGGGATTACCAATTCACCCCTCCACTTT.

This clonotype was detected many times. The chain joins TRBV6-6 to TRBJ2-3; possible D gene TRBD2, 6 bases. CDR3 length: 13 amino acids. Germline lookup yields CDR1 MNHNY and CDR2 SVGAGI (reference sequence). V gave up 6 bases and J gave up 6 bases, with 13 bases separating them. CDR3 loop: CASSFGRIDTQYF. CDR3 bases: TGTGCCAGCAGCTTCGGGAGAATTGATACGCAGTATTTT.

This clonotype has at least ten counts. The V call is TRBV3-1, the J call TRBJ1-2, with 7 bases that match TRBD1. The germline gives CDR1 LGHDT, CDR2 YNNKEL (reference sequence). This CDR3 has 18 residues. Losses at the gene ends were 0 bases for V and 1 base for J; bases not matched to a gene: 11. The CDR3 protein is CASSQDRRGRSYNYGYTF. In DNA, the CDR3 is TGTGCCAGCAGCCAAGATCGCAGGGGGAGAAGCTATAACTATGGCTACACCTTC.

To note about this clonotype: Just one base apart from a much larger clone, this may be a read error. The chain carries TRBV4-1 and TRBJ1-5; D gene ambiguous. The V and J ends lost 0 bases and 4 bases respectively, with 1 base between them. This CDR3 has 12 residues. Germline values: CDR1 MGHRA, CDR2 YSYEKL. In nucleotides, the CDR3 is TGCGCCAGCAGCCAAGATAATCAGCCCCAGCATTTT. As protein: CASSQDNQPQHF.

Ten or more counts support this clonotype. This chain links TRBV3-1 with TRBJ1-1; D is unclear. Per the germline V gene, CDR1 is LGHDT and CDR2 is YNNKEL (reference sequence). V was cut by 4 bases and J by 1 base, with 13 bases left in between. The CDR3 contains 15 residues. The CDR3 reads CASSRWVVGNTEAFF. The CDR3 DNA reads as TGTGCCAGCAGCCGCTGGGTGGTGGGGAACACTGAAGCTTTCTTT.

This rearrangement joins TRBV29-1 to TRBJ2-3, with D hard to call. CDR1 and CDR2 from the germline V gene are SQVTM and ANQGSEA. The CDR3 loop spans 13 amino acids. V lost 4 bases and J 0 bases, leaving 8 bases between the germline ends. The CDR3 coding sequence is TGCAGCGTTGCTCTTTCTAGCACAGATACGCAGTATTTT. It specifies CSVALSSTDTQYF.

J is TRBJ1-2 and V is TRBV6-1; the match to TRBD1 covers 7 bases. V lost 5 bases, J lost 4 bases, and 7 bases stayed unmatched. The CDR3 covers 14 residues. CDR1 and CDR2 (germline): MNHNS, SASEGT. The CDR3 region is CASSSGGRGYGYTF. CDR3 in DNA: TGTGCCAGCAGTTCAGGGGGACGGGGCTATGGCTACACCTTC.

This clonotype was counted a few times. DNA of the CDR3: TGTGCCAGCAGCCATCGACAGGACTCGAACACCGGGGAGCTGTTTTTT. It encodes CASSHRQDSNTGELFF. This chain links TRBV11-1 with TRBJ2-2, with a possible D match to TRBD1 (6 bases). Germline CDR1 reads SGHAT; CDR2 reads FQDESV (reference sequence). The CDR3 contains 16 residues. V lost 5 bases to trimming and J lost 0 bases, with 13 bases between them.

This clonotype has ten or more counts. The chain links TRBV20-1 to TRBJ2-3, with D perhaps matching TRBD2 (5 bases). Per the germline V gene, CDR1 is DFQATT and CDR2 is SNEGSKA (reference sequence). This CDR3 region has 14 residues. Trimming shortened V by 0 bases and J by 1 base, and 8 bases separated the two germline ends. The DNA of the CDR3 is TGCAGTGCTAGAGACTCACTAGGCACAGATACGCAGTATTTT. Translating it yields CSARDSLGTDTQYF.

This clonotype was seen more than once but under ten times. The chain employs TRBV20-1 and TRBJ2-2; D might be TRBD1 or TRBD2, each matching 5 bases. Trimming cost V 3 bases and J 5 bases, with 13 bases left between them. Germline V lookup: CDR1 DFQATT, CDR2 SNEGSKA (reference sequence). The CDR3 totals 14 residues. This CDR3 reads CSARPLWGTGELFF. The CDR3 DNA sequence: TGCAGTGCTAGGCCTCTTTGGGGGACCGGGGAGCTGTTTTTT.

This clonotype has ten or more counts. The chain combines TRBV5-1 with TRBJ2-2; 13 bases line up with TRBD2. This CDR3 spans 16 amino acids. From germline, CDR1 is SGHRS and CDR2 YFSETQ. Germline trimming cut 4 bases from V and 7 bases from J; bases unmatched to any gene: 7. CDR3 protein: CASSPGTSGTVGELFF. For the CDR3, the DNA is TGCGCCAGCAGCCCTGGGACTAGCGGGACAGTCGGGGAGCTGTTTTTT. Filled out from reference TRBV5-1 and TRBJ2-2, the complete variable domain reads KAGVTQTPRYLIKTRGQQVTLSCSPISGHRSVSWYQQTPGQGLQFLFEYFSETQRNKGNFPGRFSGRQFSNSRSEMNVSTLELGDSALYLCASSPGTSGTVGELFFGEGSRLTVL.

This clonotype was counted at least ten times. Written as DNA, the CDR3 is TGTGCCAGCAGCTGTACCGGGACGGAACCCTACGAGCAGTACTTC. It yields the protein CASSCTGTEPYEQYF. This chain joins TRBV7-3 and TRBJ2-7; either TRBD1 or TRBD2 may fit D (5 bases each). The CDR3 totals 15 residues. CDR1 and CDR2 (germline): SGHTA, FQGTGA. Trimming left V 4 bases short and J 2 bases short, with 15 bases between.

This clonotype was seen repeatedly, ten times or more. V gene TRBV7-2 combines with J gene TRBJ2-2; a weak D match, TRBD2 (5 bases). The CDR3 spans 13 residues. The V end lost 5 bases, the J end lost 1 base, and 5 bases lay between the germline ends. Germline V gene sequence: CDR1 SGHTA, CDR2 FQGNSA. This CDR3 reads CASSRGNTGELFF. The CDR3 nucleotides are TGTGCCAGCAGCCGGGGGAACACCGGGGAGCTGTTTTTT.

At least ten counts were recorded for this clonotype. CDR3 sequence reads: CASSERSTDTQYF. CDR3 DNA: TGTGCCAGCAGTGAGCGGAGCACAGATACGCAGTATTTT. The chain couples TRBV6-4 to TRBJ2-3; D is unresolved. The CDR3 has 13 amino acids. V shed 3 bases and J shed 0 bases, with 4 bases lying between them. The V gene's germline CDR1 is MRHNA and CDR2 SNTAGT.

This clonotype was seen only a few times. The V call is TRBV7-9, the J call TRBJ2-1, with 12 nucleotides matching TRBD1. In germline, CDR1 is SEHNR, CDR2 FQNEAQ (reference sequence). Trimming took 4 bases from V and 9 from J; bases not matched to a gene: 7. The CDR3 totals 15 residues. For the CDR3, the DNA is TGTGCCAGCAGCTCCGCCGGGACAGGGGGCTTTGAGCAGTTCTTC. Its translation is CASSSAGTGGFEQFF.

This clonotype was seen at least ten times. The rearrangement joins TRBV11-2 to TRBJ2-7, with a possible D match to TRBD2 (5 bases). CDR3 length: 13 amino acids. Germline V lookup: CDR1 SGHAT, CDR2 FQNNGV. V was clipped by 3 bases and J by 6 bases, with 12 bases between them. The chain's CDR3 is CASSLTLVGEQYF. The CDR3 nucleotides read TGTGCCAGCAGCTTGACACTAGTGGGCGAGCAGTACTTC.

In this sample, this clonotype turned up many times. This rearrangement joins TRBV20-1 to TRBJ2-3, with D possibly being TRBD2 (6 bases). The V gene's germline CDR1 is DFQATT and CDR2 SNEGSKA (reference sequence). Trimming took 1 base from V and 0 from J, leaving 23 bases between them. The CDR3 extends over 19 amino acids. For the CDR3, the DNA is TGCAGTGCTAGAGCACCTTGGGGGGAGGTTACTTCTAGCACAGATACGCAGTATTTT. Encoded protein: CSARAPWGEVTSSTDTQYF.

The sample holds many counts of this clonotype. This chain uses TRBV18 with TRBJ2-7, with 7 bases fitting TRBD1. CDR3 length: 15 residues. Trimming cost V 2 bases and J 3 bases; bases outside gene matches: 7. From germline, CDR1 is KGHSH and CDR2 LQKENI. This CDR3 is CASSPTTGTVYEQYF. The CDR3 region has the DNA TGTGCCAGCTCACCAACTACCGGGACAGTCTACGAGCAGTACTTC.

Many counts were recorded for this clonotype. CDR3 DNA: TGTGCCAGCAGTGACCCTGGTGCACTCGATTACTACGAGCAGTACTTC. Amino acid sequence: CASSDPGALDYYEQYF. The chain recombines TRBV2 with TRBJ2-7, with unresolved D. The CDR3 contains 16 residues. The germline V gene has CDR1 SNHLY and CDR2 FYNNEI. Trimming pared 3 bases from V and 3 bases from J, leaving 18 bases between.

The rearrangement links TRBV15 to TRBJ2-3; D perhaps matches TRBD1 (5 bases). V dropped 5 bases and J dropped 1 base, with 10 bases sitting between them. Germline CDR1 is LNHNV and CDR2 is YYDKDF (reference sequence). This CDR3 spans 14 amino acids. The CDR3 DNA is TGTGCCACCAGCGACAGTTCTCGCACAGATACGCAGTATTTT. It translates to CATSDSSRTDTQYF.

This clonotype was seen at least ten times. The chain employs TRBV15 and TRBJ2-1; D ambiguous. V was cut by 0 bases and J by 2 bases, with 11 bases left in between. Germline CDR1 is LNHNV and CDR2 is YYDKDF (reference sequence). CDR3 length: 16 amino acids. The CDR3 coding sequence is TGTGCCACCAGCAGAGATTTGGCAGGTACCTACAATGAGCAGTTCTTC. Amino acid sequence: CATSRDLAGTYNEQFF.

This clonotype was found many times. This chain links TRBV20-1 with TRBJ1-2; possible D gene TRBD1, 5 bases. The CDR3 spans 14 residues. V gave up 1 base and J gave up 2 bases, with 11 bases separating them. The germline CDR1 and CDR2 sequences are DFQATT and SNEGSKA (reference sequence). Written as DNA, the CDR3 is TGCAGTGCTAGAGGGTTGACAGTCAACTATGGCTACACCTTC. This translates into CSARGLTVNYGYTF.

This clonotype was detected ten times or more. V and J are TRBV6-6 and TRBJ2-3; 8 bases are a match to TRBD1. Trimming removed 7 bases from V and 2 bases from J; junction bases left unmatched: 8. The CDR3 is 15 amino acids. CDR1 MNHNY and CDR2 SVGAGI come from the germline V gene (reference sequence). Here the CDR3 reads CASKPDRVNTDTQYF. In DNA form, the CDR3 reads TGTGCCAGCAAACCGGACAGGGTTAACACAGATACGCAGTATTTT.

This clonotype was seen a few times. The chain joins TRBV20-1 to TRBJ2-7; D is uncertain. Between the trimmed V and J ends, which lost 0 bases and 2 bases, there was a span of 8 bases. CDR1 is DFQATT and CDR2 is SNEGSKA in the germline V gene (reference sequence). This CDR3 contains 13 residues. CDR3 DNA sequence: TGCAGTGCTAGAGAGGCTGGGCCCTACGAGCAGTACTTC. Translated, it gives CSAREAGPYEQYF.